This T cell receptor (beta chain) came from a study of vaccination effects on CD4 cells after COVID-19 (dated by TCRdb to between 2021 and 2022). As for the study more broadly: Two doses of either the BNT162b2 or the mRNA-1273 mRNA SARS-CoV-2 vaccine were administered to participants. Cultures from other donors in the study were sequenced with the Oncomine TCR Beta short-read assay on an Illumina iSeq 100. The full study included some eleven COVID-19 convalescent patients and several SARS-CoV-2-naive healthy vaccine recipients. SARS-CoV-2 spike-specific CD4+ TCR repertoires from before and after mRNA vaccination were compared in COVID-19 convalescent patients and in infection-naive vaccine recipients. Pre-vaccine samples from a couple of convalescent patients were drawn 16 days and one week before the first dose, 142 and 148 days after COVID-19 diagnosis. What the study reported, not specific to this receptor: The study was limited by a small number of convalescent patients, and early post-infection timepoints were lacking. Both infection-induced and vaccine-induced clones contracted markedly at late post-vaccination timepoints, which is consistent with waning T cell responses. In convalescent patients, the post-vaccine spike-reactive repertoire was composed mainly of new vaccine-induced clones that were largely distinct from infection-induced clones.

The ViraFEST assay stimulated PBMC with viral peptide pools and then used TCR sequencing to identify antigen-specific CD4+ T cell clonotypes by expansion. After 10 to 11 days of culture, CD4+ T cells were isolated with the EasySep CD4+ T cell isolation kit. Convalescent patients had PCR-confirmed SARS-CoV-2 infection between March and December 2020, before Alpha, Beta and Delta variants emerged in the United States. About 1.8 million PBMC per well were cultured with 9 to 10 ug/ml peptides in IMDM containing approximately 4.7% human AB serum, roughly 9.5 IU/ml IL-2 and gentamicin. A peptide pool from HIV-1 Nef was used as the negative control culture condition. Half of the culture medium was replaced with fresh IL-2-containing medium on days 3 and 7. Unless noted otherwise, every peptide stimulation condition was grown in triplicate wells. Using Ficoll-Paque Plus gradient centrifugation, PBMC were separated from whole blood and then either used fresh or cryopreserved at -140C. Genomic DNA was extracted from cultured CD4+ T cells with the QIAamp micro DNA kit.

From the germline V gene, CDR1 is SNHLY and CDR2 is FYNNEI. Deletion took 3 bases off V and 5 bases off J, with a span of 10 bases between the germline ends. The CDR3 holds 13 amino acids from the cysteine to the phenylalanine. This entry keeps only the CDR3 DNA: 39 bases, framed from base 1. This clone was recorded only once. The specificity of this receptor is unknown. The sample holds no much larger clone one base away, and base qualities are not on file. The library was made by the immunoSEQ multiplex PCR assay. DNA from the cultured, isolated CD4+ T cells was subjected to TCR beta CDR3 sequencing. Regarding the original processing steps: The analysis removed non-productive TCR sequences, trimmed reads to the CDR3 region, and retained only CDR3s that were 7 or more amino acids long. The MANAFEST web app was used to pick out antigen-specific clonotypes by comparing their expansion in peptide wells with that in reference cultures. To count as positive, a clone had to show expansion at FDR<0.05 compared with the reference and with all other wells, an odds ratio above 5, and a frequency above 0.1% in two replicate wells. A clonotype was called cross-reactive if it was significantly expanded both in SARS-CoV-2 spike wells and in at least one common cold coronavirus spike condition. Using the stringdist R package, CDR3 similarity was measured by Levenshtein distance, and unrooted trees were constructed with ape in R 3.6.1. TCRdb obtained this table from immuneACCESS and retained in-frame rearrangements with V and J assigned. These tables miss some clones; where compared with another copy, unresolved V genes account for less than half of the shortfall, and the remainder is unexplained. Clonal size and the V and J genes are those of that table, whereas D and trimming came from the DNA. The sample table lists some 56,000 clones, 75% to 85% of them with a count of one. 4.5% to 5.5% of the sample lies in the top ten.

This material consisted of CD4+ T cells from PBMCs cultured with HIV peptides, taken before COVID-19 vaccination. According to the study, the label for this sample's cell subset or site signals: HIV-1 Nef peptide pool negative control/reference culture. The chain uses TRBV2 and TRBJ2-5; the D gene cannot be resolved reliably. This TCR came from a human donor who had a prior SARS-CoV-2 infection. The CDR3: CASSERDRETQYF. At the DNA level, the sequence is TGTGCCAGCAGTGAGAGAGACCGGGAGACCCAGTACTTC.